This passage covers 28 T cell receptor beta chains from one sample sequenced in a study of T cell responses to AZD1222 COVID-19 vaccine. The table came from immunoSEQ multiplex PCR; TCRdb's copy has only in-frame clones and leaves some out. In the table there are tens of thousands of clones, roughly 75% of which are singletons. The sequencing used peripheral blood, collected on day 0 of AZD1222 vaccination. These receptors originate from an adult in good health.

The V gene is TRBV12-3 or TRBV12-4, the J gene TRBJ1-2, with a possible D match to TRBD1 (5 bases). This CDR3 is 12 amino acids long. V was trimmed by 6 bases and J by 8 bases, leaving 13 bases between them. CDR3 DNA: TGTGCCAGCAGGGACCAGGGATACGGCTACACCTTC. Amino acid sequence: CASRDQGYGYTF.

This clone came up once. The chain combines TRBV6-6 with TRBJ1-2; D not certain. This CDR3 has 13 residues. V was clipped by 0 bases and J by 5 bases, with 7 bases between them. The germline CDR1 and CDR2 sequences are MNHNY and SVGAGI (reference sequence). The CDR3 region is CASSYSPGYGYTF. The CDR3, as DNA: TGTGCCAGCAGTTACTCGCCTGGGTATGGCTACACCTTC.

This CDR3 reads CASSDMEGTEAFF. Here the CDR3 DNA reads TGTGCCAGCAGTGACATGGAGGGCACTGAAGCTTTCTTT. This chain joins TRBV6-4 and TRBJ1-1, with D unclear. Looked up from germline, CDR1 is MRHNA and CDR2 is SNTAGT. Trimming removed 2 bases from V and 4 bases from J, with 8 bases in between. The CDR3 loop spans 13 amino acids.

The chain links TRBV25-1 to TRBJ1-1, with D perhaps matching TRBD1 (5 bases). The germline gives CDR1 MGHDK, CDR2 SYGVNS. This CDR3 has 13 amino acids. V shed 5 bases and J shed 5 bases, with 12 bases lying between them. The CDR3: CASSLGEVTEAFF. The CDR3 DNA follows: TGTGCCAGCAGTCTAGGGGAGGTAACTGAAGCTTTCTTT.

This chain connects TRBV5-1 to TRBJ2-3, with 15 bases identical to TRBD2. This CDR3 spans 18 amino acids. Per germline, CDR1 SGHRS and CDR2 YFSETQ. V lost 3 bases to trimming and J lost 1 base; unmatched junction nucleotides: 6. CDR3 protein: CASSSGTSGGSGTDTQYF. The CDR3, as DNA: TGCGCCAGCAGCTCCGGGACTAGCGGGGGGAGCGGCACAGATACGCAGTATTTT.

The CDR3 spells CSATARSEAFF. The CDR3 region has the DNA TGCAGTGCAACAGCAAGATCTGAAGCTTTCTTT. V usage is TRBV20-1 and J usage is TRBJ1-1, with D unresolved. Per germline, CDR1 DFQATT and CDR2 SNEGSKA (reference sequence). Trimming cost V 6 bases and J 6 bases, with 11 bases left between them. This CDR3 spans 11 amino acids.

The CDR3 DNA follows: TGTGCCAGCAGTTCCTCGGGACAGAGCAATGAAAAACTGTTTTTT. This sequence encodes CASSSSGQSNEKLFF. J is TRBJ1-4 and V is TRBV6-5; 7 positions match TRBD1. Germline V gene lookup returns CDR1 MNHEY and CDR2 SVGAGI. The length of the CDR3 is 15 residues. The V segment lost 4 bases and the J segment 5 bases; nucleotides outside the gene matches: 7.

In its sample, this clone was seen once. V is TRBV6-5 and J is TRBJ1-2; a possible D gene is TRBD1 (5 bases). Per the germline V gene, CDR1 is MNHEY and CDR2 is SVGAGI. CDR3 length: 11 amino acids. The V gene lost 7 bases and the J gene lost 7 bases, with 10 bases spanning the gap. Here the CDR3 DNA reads TGTGCCAGCACGGCGGGGGGTGGCTACACCTTC. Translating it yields CASTAGGGYTF.

The CDR3 is CASSEAHDDYEQYF. Here the CDR3 DNA reads TGTGCCAGCAGTGAAGCGCACGATGACTACGAGCAGTACTTC. This chain connects TRBV6-1 to TRBJ2-7, with D uncertain. This CDR3 has 14 amino acids. V was pared by 0 bases and J by 3 bases, with 9 bases between. Looked up from germline, CDR1 is MNHNS and CDR2 is SASEGT.

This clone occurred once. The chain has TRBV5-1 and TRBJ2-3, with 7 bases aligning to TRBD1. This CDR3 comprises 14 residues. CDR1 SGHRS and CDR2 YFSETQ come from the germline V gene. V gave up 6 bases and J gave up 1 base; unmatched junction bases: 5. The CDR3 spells CASIEGQGTDTQYF. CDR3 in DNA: TGCGCCAGCATCGAAGGACAGGGCACAGATACGCAGTATTTT.

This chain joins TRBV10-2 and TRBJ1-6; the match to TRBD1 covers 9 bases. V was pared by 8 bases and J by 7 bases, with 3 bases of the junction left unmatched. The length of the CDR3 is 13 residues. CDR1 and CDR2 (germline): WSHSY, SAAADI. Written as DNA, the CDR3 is TGCGCCAGCGGGACAGGGAAAAATTCACCCCTCCACTTT. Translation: CASGTGKNSPLHF.

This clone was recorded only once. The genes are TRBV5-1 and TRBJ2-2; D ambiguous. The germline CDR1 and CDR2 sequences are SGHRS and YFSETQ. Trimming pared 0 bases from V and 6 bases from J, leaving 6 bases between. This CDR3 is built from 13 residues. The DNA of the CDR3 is TGCGCCAGCAGCTTGGACCCGGCCGGGGAGCTGTTTTTT. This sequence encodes CASSLDPAGELFF.

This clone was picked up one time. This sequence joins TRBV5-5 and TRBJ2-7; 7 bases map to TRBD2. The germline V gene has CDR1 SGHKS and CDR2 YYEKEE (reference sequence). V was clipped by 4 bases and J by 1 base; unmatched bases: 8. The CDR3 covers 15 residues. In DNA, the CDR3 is TGTGCCAGCAGCCCGAGGGACGGGGGGTCCTACGAGCAGTACTTC. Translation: CASSPRDGGSYEQYF.

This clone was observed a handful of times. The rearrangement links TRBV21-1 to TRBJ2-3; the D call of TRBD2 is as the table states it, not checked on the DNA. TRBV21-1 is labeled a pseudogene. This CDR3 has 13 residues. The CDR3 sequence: CASSVGGADTQYF. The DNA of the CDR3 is TGTGCCAGCAGCGTCGGGGGGGCAGATACGCAGTATTTT.

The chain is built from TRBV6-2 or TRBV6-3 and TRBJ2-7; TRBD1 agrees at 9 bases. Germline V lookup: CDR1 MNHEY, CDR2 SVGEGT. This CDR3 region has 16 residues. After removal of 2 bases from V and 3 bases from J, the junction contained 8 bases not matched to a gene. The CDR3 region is CASSYAPTGGDYEQYF. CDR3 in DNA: TGTGCCAGCAGTTACGCACCGACAGGGGGAGACTACGAGCAGTACTTC.

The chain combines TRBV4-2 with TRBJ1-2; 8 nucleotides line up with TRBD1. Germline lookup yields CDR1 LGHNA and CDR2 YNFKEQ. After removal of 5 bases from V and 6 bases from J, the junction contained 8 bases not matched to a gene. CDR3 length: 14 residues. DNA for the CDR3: TGTGCCAGCAGCTCCCGCGGCAGGGGGCATGGCTACACCTTC. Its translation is CASSSRGRGHGYTF.

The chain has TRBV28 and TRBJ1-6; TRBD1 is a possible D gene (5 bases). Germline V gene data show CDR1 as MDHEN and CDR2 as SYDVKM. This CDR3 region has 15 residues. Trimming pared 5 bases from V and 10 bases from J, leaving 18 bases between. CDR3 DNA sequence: TGTGCCAGCAGTCGGTTCCGGCAGGGTGGATCACCCCTCCACTTT. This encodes CASSRFRQGGSPLHF.

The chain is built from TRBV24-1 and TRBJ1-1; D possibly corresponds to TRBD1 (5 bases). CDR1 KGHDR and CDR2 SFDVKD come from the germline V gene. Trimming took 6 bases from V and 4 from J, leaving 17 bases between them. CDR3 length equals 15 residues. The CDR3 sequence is CATSPAGVGSTEAFF. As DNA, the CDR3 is TGTGCCACCAGTCCTGCGGGGGTGGGGAGCACTGAAGCTTTCTTT.

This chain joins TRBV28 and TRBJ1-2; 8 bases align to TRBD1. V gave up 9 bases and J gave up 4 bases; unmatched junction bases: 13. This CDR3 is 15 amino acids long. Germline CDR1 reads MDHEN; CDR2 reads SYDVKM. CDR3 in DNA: TGTGCCAGTCGCACAGAAGACAGGGGCTTCTATGGCTACACCTTC. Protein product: CASRTEDRGFYGYTF.

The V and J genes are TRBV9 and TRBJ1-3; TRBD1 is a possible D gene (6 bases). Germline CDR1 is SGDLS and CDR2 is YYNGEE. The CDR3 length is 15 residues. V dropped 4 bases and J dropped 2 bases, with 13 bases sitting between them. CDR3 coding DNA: TGTGCCAGCAGCCCACGACAGGCTCCTGGAAACACCATATATTTT. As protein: CASSPRQAPGNTIYF.

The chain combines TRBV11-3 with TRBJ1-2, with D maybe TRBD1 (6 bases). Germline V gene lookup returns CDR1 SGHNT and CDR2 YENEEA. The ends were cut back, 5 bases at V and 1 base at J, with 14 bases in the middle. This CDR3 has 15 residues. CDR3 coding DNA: TGTGCCAGCAGCGCCGATGGACAGCTTAACTATGGCTACACCTTC. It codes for CASSADGQLNYGYTF.

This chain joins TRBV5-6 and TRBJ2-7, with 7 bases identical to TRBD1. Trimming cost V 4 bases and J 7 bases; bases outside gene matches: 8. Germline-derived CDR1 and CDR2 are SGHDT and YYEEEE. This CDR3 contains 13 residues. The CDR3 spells CASSRTGVEEQYF. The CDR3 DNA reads TGTGCCAGCAGCAGAACAGGGGTGGAAGAGCAGTACTTC.

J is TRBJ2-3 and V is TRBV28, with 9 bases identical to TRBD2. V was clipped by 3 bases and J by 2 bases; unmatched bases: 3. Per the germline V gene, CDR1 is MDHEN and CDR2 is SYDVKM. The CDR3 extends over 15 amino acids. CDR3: CASSFSGGFTDTQYF. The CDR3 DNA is TGTGCCAGCAGTTTTAGCGGGGGATTCACAGATACGCAGTATTTT.

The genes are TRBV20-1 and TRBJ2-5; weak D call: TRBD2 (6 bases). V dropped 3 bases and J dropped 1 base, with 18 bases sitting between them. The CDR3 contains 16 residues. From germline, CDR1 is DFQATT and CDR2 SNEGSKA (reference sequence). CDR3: CSASAGGMLAQETQYF. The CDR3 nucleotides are TGCAGTGCTAGTGCCGGGGGTATGTTGGCCCAAGAGACCCAGTACTTC.

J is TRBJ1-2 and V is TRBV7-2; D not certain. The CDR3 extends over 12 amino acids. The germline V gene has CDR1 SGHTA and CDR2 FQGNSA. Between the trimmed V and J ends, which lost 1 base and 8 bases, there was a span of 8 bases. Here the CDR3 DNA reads TGTGCCAGCAGCTTAGTTGACGGGGGCTACACCTTC. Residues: CASSLVDGGYTF.

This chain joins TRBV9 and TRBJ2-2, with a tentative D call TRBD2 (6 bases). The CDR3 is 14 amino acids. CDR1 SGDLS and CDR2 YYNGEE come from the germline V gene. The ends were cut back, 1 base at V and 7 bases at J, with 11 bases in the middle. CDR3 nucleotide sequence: TGTGCCAGCAGCGTAAGGGAGGCATTCGGGGAGCTGTTTTTT. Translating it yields CASSVREAFGELFF.

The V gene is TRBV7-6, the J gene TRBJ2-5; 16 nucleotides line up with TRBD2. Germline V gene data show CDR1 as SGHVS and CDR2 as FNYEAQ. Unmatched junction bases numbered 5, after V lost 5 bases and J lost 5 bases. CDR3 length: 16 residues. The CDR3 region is CASSPGTSGGAETQYF. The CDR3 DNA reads TGTGCCAGCAGCCCCGGGACTAGCGGGGGGGCTGAGACCCAGTACTTC.

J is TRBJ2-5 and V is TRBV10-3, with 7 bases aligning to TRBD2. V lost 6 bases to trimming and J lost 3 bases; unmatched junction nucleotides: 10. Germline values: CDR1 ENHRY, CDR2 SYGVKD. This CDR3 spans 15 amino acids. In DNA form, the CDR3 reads TGTGCCATCAGCGATGGGGGAGGGCAGAAAGAGACCCAGTACTTC. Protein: CAISDGGGQKETQYF.